This T cell receptor beta chain derives from a study of T cell responses to AZD1222 COVID-19 vaccine. Regarding the study as a whole: Sampled repertoires all dated from after the peak T cell response. The reported proportion of spike-specific TCRs targeting unmutated variant regions was nearly half. Among the donors, most were white British and more were female, and clonal diversity was possibly underestimated.

This CDR3 has 14 residues. V was pared by 3 bases and J by 6 bases, with 11 bases between. CDR1 is KGHSH and CDR2 is LQKENI in the germline V gene. Comments on this clone: Its antigen is still unknown.

Clones were read by immunoSEQ multiplex PCR, and TCRdb kept only the in-frame ones, dropping some. The profile covers some 130,000 clones, with 88% appearing a single time and under 9.5% taken by the ten largest. This chain links TRBV18 with TRBJ2-2; no definite D call. This receptor was obtained from an adult in good health. Material: peripheral blood, obtained on day 0 of AZD1222 vaccination. This CDR3 is CASSPRLVSGELFF. The CDR3 nucleotides are TGTGCCAGCTCACCGCGTTTAGTGTCCGGGGAGCTGTTTTTT.